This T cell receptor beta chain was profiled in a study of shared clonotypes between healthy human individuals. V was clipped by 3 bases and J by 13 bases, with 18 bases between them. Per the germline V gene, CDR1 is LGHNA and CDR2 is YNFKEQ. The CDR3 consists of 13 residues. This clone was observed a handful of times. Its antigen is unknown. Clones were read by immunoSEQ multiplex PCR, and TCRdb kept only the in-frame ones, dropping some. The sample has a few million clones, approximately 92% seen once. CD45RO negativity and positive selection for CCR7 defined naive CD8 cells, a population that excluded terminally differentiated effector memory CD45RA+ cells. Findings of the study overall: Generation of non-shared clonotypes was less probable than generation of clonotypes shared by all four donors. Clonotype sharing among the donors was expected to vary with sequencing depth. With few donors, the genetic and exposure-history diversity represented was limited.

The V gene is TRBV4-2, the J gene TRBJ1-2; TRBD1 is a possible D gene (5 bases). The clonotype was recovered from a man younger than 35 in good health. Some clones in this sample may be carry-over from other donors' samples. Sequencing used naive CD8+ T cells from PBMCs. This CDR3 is CASSHDGDPERTF. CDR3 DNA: TGTGCCAGCAGCCACGACGGGGACCCGGAGCGCACCTTC.